The sequence of this T cell receptor beta chain was determined in a study of T cell repertoires in cytomegalovirus infection. Study-level results: What dominated the ex vivo response were HLA-C-restricted CMV-specific TCR beta clonotypes.

TCRdb re-called the reads with MiXCR, one entry per CDR3 protein. The repertoire includes 50,000 or so distinct CDR3 sequences, around a fifth of them detected once, and 64% sits in the top ten. This clonotype has only a few counts. As yet, its antigen is unknown. The clonotype was recovered from a human donor in good health (CMV status not recorded). Some clones in this sample may be carry-over from other donors' samples. The sample in question was CD8+ T cells from cultured PBMCs, obtained from culture after CMV antigen stimulation.

DNA for the CDR3: TGTGCCAGCGGAAACCTTCGCCGGAGGGGAACGAACTATGGCTACACCTTC. Encoded protein: CASGNLRRRGTNYGYTF. The chain is built from TRBV7-8 and TRBJ1-2; a possible D gene is TRBD1 (5 bases). V lost 8 bases to trimming and J lost 2 bases, with 24 bases between them. The CDR3 has 17 residues. Germline V gene lookup returns CDR1 SGHVS and CDR2 FQNEAQ.